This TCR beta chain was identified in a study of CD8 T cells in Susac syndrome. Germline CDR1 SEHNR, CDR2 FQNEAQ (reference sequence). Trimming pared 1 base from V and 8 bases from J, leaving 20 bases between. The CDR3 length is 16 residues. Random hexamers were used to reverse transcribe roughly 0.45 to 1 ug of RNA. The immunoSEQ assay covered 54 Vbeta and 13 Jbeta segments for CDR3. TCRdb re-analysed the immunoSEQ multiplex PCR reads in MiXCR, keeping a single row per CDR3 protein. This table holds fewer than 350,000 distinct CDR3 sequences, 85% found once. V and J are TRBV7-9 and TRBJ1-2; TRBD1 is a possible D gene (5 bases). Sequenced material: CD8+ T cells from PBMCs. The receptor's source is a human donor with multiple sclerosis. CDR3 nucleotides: TGTGCCAGCAGCTTAGGCCTCAGGGAAATCCCGGACGGCTACACCTTC. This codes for CASSLGLREIPDGYTF.